The 25 T cell receptor beta chains below were found in one sample sequenced in a study of OX40 agonist ivuxolimab in advanced cancers. Sequencing used immunoSEQ multiplex PCR; TCRdb keeps in-frame clones, though not all of them. This sample has some 80,000 clones; around nine tenths occur once, and the top ten carry approximately 0.4%. Sample: CD4+ or CD8+ T cells sorted from blood, taken in a trial of the OX40 agonist ivuxolimab. The receptors stem from an adult with an advanced solid tumor such as melanoma, head and neck, liver or kidney cancer.

This clone occurred a few times. V is TRBV10-3 and J is TRBJ2-7; 8 bases agree with TRBD1. With 6 bases clipped from V and 6 bases from J, the junction kept 4 bases outside the gene matches. The CDR3 runs to 12 residues. Per the germline V gene, CDR1 is ENHRY and CDR2 is SYGVKD. CDR3 coding DNA: TGTGCCATCAGCGTTACAGGGGGCGAGCAGTACTTC. Its protein product is CAISVTGGEQYF.

This chain uses TRBV18 with TRBJ2-7; TRBD1 might be the D (6 bases). CDR3 length equals 14 residues. Per germline, CDR1 KGHSH and CDR2 LQKENI. V lost 6 bases, J lost 1 base, and 13 bases lay in between. CDR3 coding DNA: TGTGCCAGCTCGAACGCGCAGGGGTCCTACGAGCAGTACTTC. Amino acids: CASSNAQGSYEQYF.

The chain couples TRBV27 to TRBJ2-1; D gene unclear. The V gene's germline CDR1 is MNHEY and CDR2 SMNVEV (reference sequence). The CDR3 is 13 residues long. Trimming stripped 3 bases from V and 6 bases from J, with 9 bases between. CDR3 sequence: CASSFSVVNEQFF. CDR3 DNA sequence: TGTGCCAGCAGTTTTTCGGTGGTCAATGAGCAGTTCTTC.

This chain connects TRBV7-2 to TRBJ2-7, with D tentatively TRBD1 or TRBD2 (5 bases each). The CDR3 consists of 14 residues. The ends were cut back, 11 bases at V and 2 bases at J, with 19 bases in the middle. The germline V gene has CDR1 SGHTA and CDR2 FQGNSA. The CDR3 region is CASTPGTVAYEQYF. CDR3 coding DNA: TGTGCCTCCACCCCCGGGACCGTCGCCTACGAGCAGTACTTC.

V is TRBV7-9 and J is TRBJ2-7; no reliable D call. The germline CDR1 and CDR2 sequences are SEHNR and FQNEAQ (reference sequence). V was pared by 0 bases and J by 2 bases, with 11 bases between. The CDR3 runs to 15 residues. CDR3 loop: CASSLAGSTPYEQYF. CDR3 nucleotides: TGTGCCAGCAGCTTAGCGGGCAGTACCCCCTACGAGCAGTACTTC.

The rearrangement uses TRBV27 and TRBJ1-5; 8 bases are a match to TRBD1. CDR3 length: 14 amino acids. Germline CDR1 MNHEY, CDR2 SMNVEV (reference sequence). Trimming cost V 5 bases and J 4 bases; bases outside gene matches: 4. The CDR3 nucleotides read TGTGCCAGCAGTAAAGACAGGGGAAATCAGCCCCAGCATTTT. Encoded protein: CASSKDRGNQPQHF.

This clone was counted between two and nine times. This chain connects TRBV10-3 to TRBJ2-5; TRBD2 aligns across 7 bases. J lost 4 bases, V lost 0 bases, and 8 bases had no gene match. CDR1 and CDR2 from the germline V gene are ENHRY and SYGVKD. This CDR3 is 16 amino acids long. DNA of the CDR3: TGTGCCATCAGTGAGTCCGGGGCGGGAGAGGGAGAGACCCAGTACTTC. Its protein is CAISESGAGEGETQYF.

The rearrangement uses TRBV6-5 and TRBJ2-7, with 7 bases fitting TRBD1. This CDR3 comprises 15 residues. Germline V gene sequence: CDR1 MNHEY, CDR2 SVGAGI. With 0 bases clipped from V and 6 bases from J, the junction kept 8 bases outside the gene matches. The CDR3 DNA reads TGTGCCAGCAGTTACTCGAGGGTGAGGGGGCCCGAGCAGTACTTC. This codes for CASSYSRVRGPEQYF.

The genes are TRBV18 and TRBJ2-5; TRBD1 matches 7 bases. CDR1 is KGHSH, CDR2 LQKENI, per germline. The V gene end was trimmed by 2 bases and the J gene end by 3 bases; junction bases not matched to a gene: 3. This CDR3 region has 14 residues. This CDR3 is CASSPETGEETQYF. The CDR3 DNA reads TGTGCCAGCTCACCAGAAACAGGGGAAGAGACCCAGTACTTC.

V gene TRBV19 combines with J gene TRBJ1-5; 10 positions agree with TRBD1. Per germline, CDR1 LNHDA and CDR2 SQIVND (reference sequence). V shed 2 bases and J 4 bases; nucleotides not matched to a gene: 5. The CDR3 is 16 amino acids. The CDR3 bases are TGTGCCAGTAGTATATTGATGGGACAGGGGAATCAGCCCCAGCATTTT. Encoded protein: CASSILMGQGNQPQHF. Full variable domain (rest looked up from reference TRBV19 and TRBJ1-5): DGGITQSPKYLFRKEGQNVTLSCEQNLNHDAMYWYRQDPGQGLRLIYYSQIVNDFQKGDIAEGYSVSREKKESFPLTVTSAQKNPTAFYLCASSILMGQGNQPQHFGDGTRLSIL.

V is TRBV7-2 and J is TRBJ2-1, with D tentatively TRBD2 (5 bases). CDR1 is SGHTA and CDR2 is FQGNSA in the germline V gene. V was pared by 11 bases and J by 5 bases, with 7 bases between. The CDR3 is made up of 10 amino acids. The DNA of the CDR3 is TGTGCCGGAGGAAACAATGAGCAGTTCTTC. As protein: CAGGNNEQFF.

This chain joins TRBV10-1 and TRBJ2-3, with 14 bases aligning to TRBD2. Germline values: CDR1 WNHNN, CDR2 SYGVQD (reference sequence). This CDR3 is 15 amino acids long. Losses at the gene ends were 6 bases for V and 5 bases for J; bases not matched to a gene: 4. CDR3 sequence: CASRTGLAGEDTQYF. CDR3 sequence (DNA): TGCGCCAGCAGAACGGGACTAGCGGGAGAAGATACGCAGTATTTT.

The chain combines TRBV6-6 with TRBJ2-1; TRBD2 might be the D (7 bases). The CDR3 runs 15 residues. Trimming pared 2 bases from V and 5 bases from J, leaving 13 bases between. Germline V gene data show CDR1 as MNHNY and CDR2 as SVGAGI (reference sequence). The CDR3 is CASSYGAGADNEQFF. The CDR3 coding sequence is TGTGCCAGCAGTTACGGTGCGGGGGCCGACAATGAGCAGTTCTTC.

The J gene is TRBJ1-3, the V gene TRBV5-1; possible D gene TRBD1, 5 bases. V was cut by 0 bases and J by 0 bases, with 10 bases left in between. Germline V gene data show CDR1 as SGHRS and CDR2 as YFSETQ. The CDR3 totals 16 residues. CDR3 DNA: TGCGCCAGCAGCTTGGAGGGACCGAGCTCTGGAAACACCATATATTTT. Translation gives CASSLEGPSSGNTIYF.

The chain combines TRBV9 with TRBJ2-5; D unresolved. Germline-derived CDR1 and CDR2 are SGDLS and YYNGEE. The CDR3 runs 14 residues. V was clipped by 5 bases and J by 0 bases, with 11 bases between them. CDR3 in DNA: TGTGCCAGCAGTCCCTTGGGGAACCAAGAGACCCAGTACTTC. This gives the protein CASSPLGNQETQYF.

This chain uses TRBV30 with TRBJ2-3; 9 positions agree with TRBD2. J gave up 4 bases and V 7 bases, and 3 bases lay outside the gene matches. This CDR3 is 12 amino acids long. Germline values: CDR1 GTSNPN, CDR2 SVGIG (reference sequence). CDR3 loop: CAYLAGPDTQYF. CDR3 sequence (DNA): TGTGCCTATCTAGCGGGACCAGATACGCAGTATTTT.

The chain joins TRBV2 to TRBJ1-1; 7 bases match TRBD1. The V gene's germline CDR1 is SNHLY and CDR2 FYNNEI. Germline trimming cut 6 bases from V and 0 bases from J; bases unmatched to any gene: 7. The CDR3 spans 15 residues. CDR3 sequence (DNA): TGTGCCAGCAGGACCCGAGGGGGCATGAACACTGAAGCTTTCTTT. Protein product: CASRTRGGMNTEAFF.

This clone was observed a few times. The V gene is TRBV5-6, the J gene TRBJ2-1; 13 nucleotides match TRBD2. The CDR3 consists of 16 residues. V lost 4 bases, J lost 7 bases, and 8 bases stayed unmatched. The germline V gene encodes CDR1 SGHDT and CDR2 YYEEEE. This CDR3 is CASSRLLAGGGNEQFF. The DNA for the CDR3 is TGTGCCAGCAGCAGACTACTAGCGGGAGGGGGGAATGAGCAGTTCTTC. The full variable domain, its missing parts supplied by reference TRBV5-6 and TRBJ2-1, is DAGVTQSPTHLIKTRGQQVTLRCSPKSGHDTVSWYQQALGQGPQFIFQYYEEEERQRGNFPDRFSGHQFPNYSSELNVNALLLGDSALYLCASSRLLAGGGNEQFFGPGTRLTVL.

The chain uses TRBV18 and TRBJ1-1; no clear D gene. The CDR3 runs 16 residues. The germline V gene has CDR1 KGHSH and CDR2 LQKENI. V was pared by 3 bases and J by 4 bases, with 18 bases between. CDR3 coding DNA: TGTGCCAGCTCACCTAAAACGTTGAGTAGTGGCACTGAAGCTTTCTTT. Protein: CASSPKTLSSGTEAFF. Using reference TRBV18 and TRBJ1-1 for the parts outside the CDR3, the full variable domain is NAGVMQNPRHLVRRRGQEARLRCSPMKGHSHVYWYRQLPEEGLKFMVYLQKENIIDESGMPKERFSAEFPKEGPSILRIQQVVRGDSAAYFCASSPKTLSSGTEAFFGQGTRLTVV.

The chain employs TRBV18 and TRBJ1-3; D remains ambiguous. CDR1 is KGHSH and CDR2 is LQKENI in the germline V gene. CDR3 length equals 15 residues. Trimming pared 1 base from V and 1 base from J, leaving 8 bases between. The DNA for the CDR3 is TGTGCCAGCTCACCACAGCCAGTATCTGGAAACACCATATATTTT. It codes for CASSPQPVSGNTIYF.

The DNA for the CDR3 is TGTGCCAGCAGCTTAGGGCGCATTGGGCCCCAGGAGACCCAGTACTTC. Translated, it gives CASSLGRIGPQETQYF. V usage is TRBV11-3 and J usage is TRBJ2-5; no definite D call. The CDR3 totals 16 residues. V lost 1 base and J 5 bases, leaving 17 bases between the germline ends. CDR1 and CDR2 from the germline V gene are SGHNT and YENEEA.

The V call is TRBV19, the J call TRBJ2-7; no firm D call. Germline V gives CDR1 LNHDA, CDR2 SQIVND (reference sequence). CDR3 length equals 14 residues. Trimming took off 3 bases at V and 2 bases at J, with 11 bases between the two ends. The CDR3: CASSMGPKAYEQYF. In DNA form, the CDR3 reads TGTGCCAGTAGTATGGGCCCGAAGGCCTACGAGCAGTACTTC.

V is TRBV19 and J is TRBJ1-1, with D possibly being TRBD1 (6 bases). V shed 5 bases and J shed 4 bases, with 14 bases lying between them. The CDR3 totals 14 residues. CDR1 LNHDA and CDR2 SQIVND come from the germline V gene (reference sequence). The CDR3 is CASSGTQGGTEAFF. The CDR3, as DNA: TGTGCCAGTAGTGGGACACAGGGAGGCACTGAAGCTTTCTTT. Full variable domain (remainder filled in from reference TRBV19 and TRBJ1-1): DGGITQSPKYLFRKEGQNVTLSCEQNLNHDAMYWYRQDPGQGLRLIYYSQIVNDFQKGDIAEGYSVSREKKESFPLTVTSAQKNPTAFYLCASSGTQGGTEAFFGQGTRLTVV.

This rearrangement joins TRBV2 to TRBJ2-7; 12 nucleotides line up with TRBD2. V lost 2 bases, J lost 3 bases, and 5 bases stayed unmatched. The germline CDR1 and CDR2 sequences are SNHLY and FYNNEI. The CDR3 runs 16 residues. The CDR3 region has the DNA TGTGCCAGCAGTGAACTACCGGGACTAGCGGGCTACGAGCAGTACTTC. Residues: CASSELPGLAGYEQYF.

This chain connects TRBV9 to TRBJ2-1; D could derive from TRBD1 or TRBD2 (5 bases each). V was cut by 0 bases and J by 4 bases, with 11 bases left in between. The CDR3 sequence is 15 residues long. Per the germline V gene, CDR1 is SGDLS and CDR2 is YYNGEE. The CDR3 region has the DNA TGTGCCAGCAGCGTAGCTACGGGGCAGTACAATGAGCAGTTCTTC. It yields the protein CASSVATGQYNEQFF.